This T cell receptor beta chain was retrieved from a study of blood T cell repertoires in COVID-19. Measured with immunoSEQ multiplex PCR; TCRdb has only the in-frame clones, and not every one. The sample lists approximately 200,000 clones, about 85% occurring once. V was pared by 6 bases and J by 0 bases, with 18 bases between. Germline V gene data show CDR1 as MNHEY and CDR2 as SMNVEV (reference sequence). The CDR3 is made up of 18 amino acids. The sequenced sample was peripheral blood. This receptor was identified in a man younger than 40 with acute or convalescent COVID-19. The chain uses TRBV27 and TRBJ1-6; a weak D match, TRBD1 (6 bases). Written as DNA, the CDR3 is TGTGCCAGCAGCCTTCCGGATACAGGGAGCTCCTATAATTCACCCCTCCACTTT. Protein sequence: CASSLPDTGSSYNSPLHF.